Shown below are 14 T cell receptor beta chains from a single sample sequenced in a study of blood T cell repertoires in COVID-19. TCRdb keeps only in-frame clones here, not all; method: immunoSEQ multiplex PCR. Of about 42,000 clones listed, around 85% were seen once; the top ten hold over 9%. The sequenced sample was peripheral blood. These receptors all stem from a human donor in a cohort sampled during active COVID-19.

This rearrangement joins TRBV9 to TRBJ2-1, with 8 nucleotides matching TRBD1. Germline CDR1 is SGDLS and CDR2 is YYNGEE. The junction had 3 bases not matched to a gene; V was cut back by 4 bases and J by 0 bases. CDR3 length equals 15 residues. The CDR3 DNA is TGTGCCAGCAGCAGGACAGGGAACTCCTACAATGAGCAGTTCTTC. It yields the protein CASSRTGNSYNEQFF.

The J gene is TRBJ2-7, the V gene TRBV19; the match to TRBD2 covers 12 bases. Germline CDR1 LNHDA, CDR2 SQIVND (reference sequence). This CDR3 comprises 15 residues. V lost 7 bases to trimming and J lost 2 bases; unmatched junction nucleotides: 6. The CDR3 is CASTATSGGTYEQYF. The CDR3 nucleotides read TGTGCCAGTACGGCGACTAGCGGGGGAACCTACGAGCAGTACTTC. Together with reference TRBV19 and TRBJ2-7, the CDR3 gives the full variable domain: DGGITQSPKYLFRKEGQNVTLSCEQNLNHDAMYWYRQDPGQGLRLIYYSQIVNDFQKGDIAEGYSVSREKKESFPLTVTSAQKNPTAFYLCASTATSGGTYEQYFGPGTRLTVT.

The chain joins TRBV23-1 to TRBJ2-2; 9 nucleotides line up with TRBD2. TRBV23-1 is an ORF for which the function is uncertain. The CDR3 has 16 amino acids. The V and J ends lost 4 bases and 7 bases, in that order; junction bases with no gene match: 10. CDR3 nucleotide sequence: TGCGCCAGCAGTCGTGCGGGCGGGGGGGCAAGCGGGGAGCTGTTTTTT. Amino acids: CASSRAGGGASGELFF.

The chain carries TRBV5-6 and TRBJ1-5; possibly TRBD1 for D (6 bases). Per the germline V gene, CDR1 is SGHDT and CDR2 is YYEEEE. The CDR3 has 14 amino acids. The ends were cut back, 1 base at V and 3 bases at J, with 8 bases in the middle. The DNA for the CDR3 is TGTGCCAGCAGCTTGACAGGGCCCAATCAGCCCCAGCATTTT. Residues: CASSLTGPNQPQHF.

V gene TRBV7-8 combines with J gene TRBJ2-7; TRBD1 matches at 9 bases. This CDR3 is 15 amino acids long. The V gene end was trimmed by 5 bases and the J gene end by 5 bases; junction bases not matched to a gene: 10. Germline V gene lookup returns CDR1 SGHVS and CDR2 FQNEAQ. Here the CDR3 reads CASSLIQGAGNEQYF. The CDR3 DNA follows: TGTGCCAGCAGCCTGATACAGGGGGCAGGGAACGAGCAGTACTTC.

The CDR3 region has the DNA TGTGCTAGTGAAAGCGGGGACTCCTACAATGAGCAGTTCTTC. Its translation: CASESGDSYNEQFF. The chain recombines TRBV12-5 with TRBJ2-1; 7 bases are shared with TRBD2. There are 14 residues in the CDR3. V was clipped by 7 bases and J by 0 bases; unmatched bases: 3. Germline V CDR1 and CDR2: LGHNT, FRNRAP.

The chain carries TRBV12-3 or TRBV12-4 and TRBJ1-2, with D unresolved. Trimming removed 5 bases from V and 4 bases from J, with 11 bases in between. This CDR3 is built from 13 residues. Written as DNA, the CDR3 is TGTGCCAGCAGTCCGGACTCTATCTATGGCTACACCTTC. It codes for CASSPDSIYGYTF.

In DNA form, the CDR3 reads TGTGCCAGCTGGAGCGGGGGCTTTCCCTACGAGCAGTACTTC. This encodes CASWSGGFPYEQYF. The V call is TRBV6-5, the J call TRBJ2-7; 8 bases line up with TRBD2. The CDR3 is 14 residues long. Trimming took 8 bases from V and 2 from J; bases not matched to a gene: 8. The germline gives CDR1 MNHEY, CDR2 SVGAGI.

The chain uses TRBV27 and TRBJ2-1; 9 positions match TRBD2. The CDR3 extends over 18 amino acids. Germline V gives CDR1 MNHEY, CDR2 SMNVEV (reference sequence). V was pared by 2 bases and J by 0 bases, with 8 bases of the junction left unmatched. Here the CDR3 reads CASSLLSGGTISYNEQFF. CDR3 in DNA: TGTGCCAGCAGTTTACTTAGCGGGGGAACTATCTCCTACAATGAGCAGTTCTTC.

The chain has TRBV19 and TRBJ1-1, with TRBD1 identical over 8 bases. This CDR3 has 13 amino acids. Germline CDR1 reads LNHDA; CDR2 reads SQIVND (reference sequence). Unmatched junction bases numbered 6, after V lost 4 bases and J lost 8 bases. CDR3 region: CASSNRGSLEAFF. CDR3 coding DNA: TGTGCCAGTAGTAACAGGGGGTCCCTGGAAGCTTTCTTT.

J is TRBJ1-4 and V is TRBV30; maybe TRBD1 (5 bases). Per the germline V gene, CDR1 is GTSNPN and CDR2 is SVGIG (reference sequence). This CDR3 is built from 12 residues. The DNA for the CDR3 is TGTGGGGAGGGGTCAACTAATGAAAAACTGTTTTTT. Its protein product is CGEGSTNEKLFF.

The genes are TRBV27 and TRBJ2-6; TRBD1 matches at 8 bases. The CDR3 spans 17 residues. CDR1 MNHEY and CDR2 SMNVEV come from the germline V gene (reference sequence). Unmatched junction bases numbered 5, after V lost 0 bases and J lost 4 bases. Here the CDR3 DNA reads TGTGCCAGCAGTTTATCCAGGGGGCAACGCGGGGCCAACGTCCTGACTTTC. It yields the protein CASSLSRGQRGANVLTF.

CDR3: CASSAGFNEQFF. The CDR3 DNA reads as TGTGCCAGCAGTGCAGGGTTCAATGAGCAGTTCTTC. The rearrangement uses TRBV2 and TRBJ2-1; D is possibly TRBD1 (5 bases). From germline, CDR1 is SNHLY and CDR2 FYNNEI. This CDR3 is 12 amino acids long. Trimming left V 4 bases short and J 6 bases short, with 7 bases between.

J is TRBJ2-1 and V is TRBV28, with D tentatively TRBD1 (6 bases). Trimming stripped 3 bases from V and 0 bases from J, with 15 bases between. Germline CDR1 reads MDHEN; CDR2 reads SYDVKM. CDR3 length equals 17 residues. CDR3 amino acids: CASSLWGHGSSYNEQFF. As DNA, the CDR3 is TGTGCCAGCAGTTTGTGGGGGCATGGGAGCTCCTACAATGAGCAGTTCTTC. The full variable domain, its missing parts supplied by reference TRBV28 and TRBJ2-1, is DVKVTQSSRYLVKRTGEKVFLECVQDMDHENMFWYRQDPGLGLRLIYFSYDVKMKEKGDIPEGYSVSREKKERFSLILESASTNQTSMYLCASSLWGHGSSYNEQFFGPGTRLTVL.